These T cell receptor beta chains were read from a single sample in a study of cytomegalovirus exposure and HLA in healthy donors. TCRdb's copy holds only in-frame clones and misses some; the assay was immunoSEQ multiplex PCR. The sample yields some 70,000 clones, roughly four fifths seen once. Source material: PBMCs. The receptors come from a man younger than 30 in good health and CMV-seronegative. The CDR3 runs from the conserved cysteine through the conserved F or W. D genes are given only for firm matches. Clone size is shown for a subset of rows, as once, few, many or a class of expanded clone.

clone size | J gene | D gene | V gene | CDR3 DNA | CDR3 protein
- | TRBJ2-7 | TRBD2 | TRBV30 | TGTGCCTGGAGCGGGACTAGCGGGCGGAACTACGAGCAGTACTTC | CAWSGTSGRNYEQYF
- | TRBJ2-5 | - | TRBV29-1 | TGCAGCGTTGAAACCGGGCCGTGGGAGCAGTACTTC | CSVETGPWEQYF
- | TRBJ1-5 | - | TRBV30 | TGTGCCTGGAGTCTGATTGACAGAGGACAGCCCCAGCATTTT | CAWSLIDRGQPQHF
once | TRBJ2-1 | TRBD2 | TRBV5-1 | TGCGCCAGCAGCTTGAACGGGGGGGCCCTCGATGAGCAGTTCTTC | CASSLNGGALDEQFF
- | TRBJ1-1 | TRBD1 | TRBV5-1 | TGCGCCAGCAGCCCCGGCACAGGGGAGGTTACTGAAGCTTTCTTT | CASSPGTGEVTEAFF
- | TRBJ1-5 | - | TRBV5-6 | TGTGCCAGCAGCTACGGGTTTGGTAATCAGCCCCAGCATTTT | CASSYGFGNQPQHF
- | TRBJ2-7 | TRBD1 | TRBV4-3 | TGCGCCAGCAGCCCCGACTTCGGGGACAGGGTTTCCTACGAGCAGTACTTC | CASSPDFGDRVSYEQYF
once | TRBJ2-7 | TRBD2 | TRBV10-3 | TGTGCCATCAGTGAGACACTAGCGGGAGTGGGCGAGCAGTACTTC | CAISETLAGVGEQYF
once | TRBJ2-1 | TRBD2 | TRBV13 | TGTGCCAGCAGCTTAGGCCTAGCGGGGGGCCCTAAGTATCGTGCTGAGCAGTTCTTC | CASSLGLAGGPKYRAEQFF
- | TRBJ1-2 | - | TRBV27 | TGTGCCAGCAGGGAACAGGGAGACTATGGCTACACCTTC | CASREQGDYGYTF
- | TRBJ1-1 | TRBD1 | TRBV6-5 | TGTGCCAGCAGTTCTACCCCGGACAGGGGCGAAGCTTTCTTT | CASSSTPDRGEAFF
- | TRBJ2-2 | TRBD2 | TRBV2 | TGTGCCAGCAGTAGCCCCGGACTAGCGGGGGCTAGATACACCGGGGAGCTGTTTTTT | CASSSPGLAGARYTGELFF
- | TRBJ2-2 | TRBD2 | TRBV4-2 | TGTGCCGGAGGGACTAGCGGGAGGGGGACCGGGGAGCTGTTTTTT | CAGGTSGRGTGELFF
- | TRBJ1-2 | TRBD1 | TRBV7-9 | TGTGCCAGCAGCCCCTTGGGACAGGGGAAAATTGGCTACACCTTC | CASSPLGQGKIGYTF
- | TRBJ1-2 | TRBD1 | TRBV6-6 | TGTGCCAGCAGTCCTAACAGGGGCTCTTTTTATGGCTACACCTTC | CASSPNRGSFYGYTF